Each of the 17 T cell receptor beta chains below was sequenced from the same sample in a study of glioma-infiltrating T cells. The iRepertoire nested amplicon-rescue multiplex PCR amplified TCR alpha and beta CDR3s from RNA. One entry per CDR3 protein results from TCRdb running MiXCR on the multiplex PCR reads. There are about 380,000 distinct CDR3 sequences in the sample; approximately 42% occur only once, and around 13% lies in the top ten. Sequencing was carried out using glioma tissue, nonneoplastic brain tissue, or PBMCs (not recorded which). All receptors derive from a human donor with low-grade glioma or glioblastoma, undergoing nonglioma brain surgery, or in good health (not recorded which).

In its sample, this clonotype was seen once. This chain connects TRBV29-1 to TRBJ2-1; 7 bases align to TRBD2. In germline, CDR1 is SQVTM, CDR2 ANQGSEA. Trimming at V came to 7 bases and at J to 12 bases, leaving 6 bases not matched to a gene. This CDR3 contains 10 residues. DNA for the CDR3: TGCAGCGCCGGACTAGTTGCGCAGTTCTTC. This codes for CSAGLVAQFF.

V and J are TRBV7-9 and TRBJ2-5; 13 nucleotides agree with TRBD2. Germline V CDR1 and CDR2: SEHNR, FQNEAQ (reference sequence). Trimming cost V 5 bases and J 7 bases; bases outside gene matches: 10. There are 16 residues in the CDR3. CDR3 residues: CASSPGLAGESVTQYF. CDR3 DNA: TGTGCCAGCAGCCCTGGACTAGCGGGAGAGTCGGTGACCCAGTACTTC.

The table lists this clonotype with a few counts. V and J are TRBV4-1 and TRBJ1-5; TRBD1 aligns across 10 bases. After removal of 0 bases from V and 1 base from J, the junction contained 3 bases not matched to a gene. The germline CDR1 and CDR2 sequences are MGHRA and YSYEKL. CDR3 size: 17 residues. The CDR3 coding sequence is TGCGCCAGCAGCCAAGAAGGACAGGGGGGAAGCAATCAGCCCCAGCATTTT. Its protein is CASSQEGQGGSNQPQHF.

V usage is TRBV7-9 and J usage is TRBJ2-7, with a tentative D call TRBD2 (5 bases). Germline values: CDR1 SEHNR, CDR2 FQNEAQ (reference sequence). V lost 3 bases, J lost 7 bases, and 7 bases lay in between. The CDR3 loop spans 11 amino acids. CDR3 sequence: CASSFTGEQYF. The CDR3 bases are TGTGCCAGCAGCTTCACGGGGGAGCAGTACTTC.

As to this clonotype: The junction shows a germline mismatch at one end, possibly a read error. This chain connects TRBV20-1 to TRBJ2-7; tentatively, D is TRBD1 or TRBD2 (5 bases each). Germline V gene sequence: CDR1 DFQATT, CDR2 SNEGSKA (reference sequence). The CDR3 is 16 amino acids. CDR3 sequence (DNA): TGCAGTACTAGAGATCTCGGTATTGGGGGTAGCTACGAGCAGTACTTC. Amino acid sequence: CSTRDLGIGGSYEQYF.

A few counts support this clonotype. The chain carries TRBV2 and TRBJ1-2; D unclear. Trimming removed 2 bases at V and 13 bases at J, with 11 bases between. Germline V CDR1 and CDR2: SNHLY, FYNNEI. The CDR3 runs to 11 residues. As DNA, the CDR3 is TGTGCCAGCAGTGAAAGTACAGTGGGCACCTTC. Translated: CASSESTVGTF.

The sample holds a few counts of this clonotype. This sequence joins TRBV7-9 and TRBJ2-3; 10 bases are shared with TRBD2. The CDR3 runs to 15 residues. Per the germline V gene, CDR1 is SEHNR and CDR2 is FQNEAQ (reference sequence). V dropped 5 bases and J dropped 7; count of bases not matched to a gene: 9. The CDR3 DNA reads TGTGCCAGCAGCCCCCTAGCGGGAGTCTGGCATACGCAGTATTTT. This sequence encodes CASSPLAGVWHTQYF. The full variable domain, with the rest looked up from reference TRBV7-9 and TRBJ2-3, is DTGVSQNPRHKITKRGQNVTFRCDPISEHNRLYWYRQTLGQGPEFLTYFQNEAQLEKSRLLSDRFSAERPKGSFSTLEIQRTEQGDSAMYLCASSPLAGVWHTQYFGPGTRLTVL.

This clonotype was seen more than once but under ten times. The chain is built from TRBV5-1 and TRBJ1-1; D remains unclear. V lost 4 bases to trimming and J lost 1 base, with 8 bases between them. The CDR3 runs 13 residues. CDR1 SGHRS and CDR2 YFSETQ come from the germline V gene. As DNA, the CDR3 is TGCGCCAGCAGCCAACAGTCGAACACTGAAGCTTTCTTT. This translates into CASSQQSNTEAFF. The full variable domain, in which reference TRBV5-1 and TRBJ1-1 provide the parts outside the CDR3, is KAGVTQTPRYLIKTRGQQVTLSCSPISGHRSVSWYQQTPGQGLQFLFEYFSETQRNKGNFPGRFSGRQFSNSRSEMNVSTLELGDSALYLCASSQQSNTEAFFGQGTRLTVV.

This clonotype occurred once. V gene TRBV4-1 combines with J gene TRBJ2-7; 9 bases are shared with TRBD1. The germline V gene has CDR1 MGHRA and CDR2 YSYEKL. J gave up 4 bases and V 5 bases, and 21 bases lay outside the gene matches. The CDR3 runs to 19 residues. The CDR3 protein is CASSSGTGRLRLDRYEQYF. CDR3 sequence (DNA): TGCGCCAGCAGCTCGGGGACAGGGAGACTGAGGTTGGACCGGTACGAGCAGTACTTC.

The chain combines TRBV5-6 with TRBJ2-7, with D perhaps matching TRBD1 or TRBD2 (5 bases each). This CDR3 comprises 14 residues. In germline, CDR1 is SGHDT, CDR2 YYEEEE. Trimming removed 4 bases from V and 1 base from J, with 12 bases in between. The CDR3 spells CASSRRGDSYEQYF. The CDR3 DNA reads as TGTGCCAGCAGCCGACGGGGCGATTCCTACGAGCAGTACTTC.

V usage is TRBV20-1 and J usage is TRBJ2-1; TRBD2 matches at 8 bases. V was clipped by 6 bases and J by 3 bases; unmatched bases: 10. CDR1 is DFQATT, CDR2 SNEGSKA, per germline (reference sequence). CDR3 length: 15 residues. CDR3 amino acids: CSANRAGDYYNEQFF. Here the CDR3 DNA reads TGCAGTGCGAACAGAGCGGGAGACTACTACAATGAGCAGTTCTTC.

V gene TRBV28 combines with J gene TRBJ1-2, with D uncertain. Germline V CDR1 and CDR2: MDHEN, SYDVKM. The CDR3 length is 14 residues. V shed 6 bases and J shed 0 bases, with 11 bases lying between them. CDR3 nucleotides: TGTGCCAGCAGCCAATTTAACGCTAACTATGGCTACACCTTC. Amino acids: CASSQFNANYGYTF.

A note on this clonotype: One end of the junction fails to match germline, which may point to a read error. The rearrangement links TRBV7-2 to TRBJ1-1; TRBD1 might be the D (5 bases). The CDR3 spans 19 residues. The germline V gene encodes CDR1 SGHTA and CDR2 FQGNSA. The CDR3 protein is CAGSLGGYRGGWGDTEAFF. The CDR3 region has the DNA TGTGCCGGCAGCTTAGGAGGGTATCGGGGGGGTTGGGGCGACACTGAAGCTTTCTTT.

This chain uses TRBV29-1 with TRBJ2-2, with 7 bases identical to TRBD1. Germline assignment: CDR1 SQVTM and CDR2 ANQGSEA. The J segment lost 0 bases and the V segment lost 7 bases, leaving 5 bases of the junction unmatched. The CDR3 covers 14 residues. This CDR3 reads CSAGTATNTGELFF. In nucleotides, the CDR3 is TGCAGCGCGGGGACAGCAACGAACACCGGGGAGCTGTTTTTT.

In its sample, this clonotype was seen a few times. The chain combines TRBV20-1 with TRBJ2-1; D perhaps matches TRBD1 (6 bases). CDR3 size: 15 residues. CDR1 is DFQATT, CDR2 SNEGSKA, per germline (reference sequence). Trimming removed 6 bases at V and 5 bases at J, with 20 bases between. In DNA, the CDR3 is TGCAGTGCAAGTGGTCCCCTGGACAGTGACAATGAGCAGTTCTTC. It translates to CSASGPLDSDNEQFF.

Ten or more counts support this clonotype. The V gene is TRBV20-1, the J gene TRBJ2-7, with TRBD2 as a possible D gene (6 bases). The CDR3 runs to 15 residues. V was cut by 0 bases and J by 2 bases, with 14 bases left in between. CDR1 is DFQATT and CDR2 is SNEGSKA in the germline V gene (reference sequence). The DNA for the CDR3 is TGCAGTGCTAGAGACCTGGGAGGAGTAGCCTACGAGCAGTACTTC. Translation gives CSARDLGGVAYEQYF.

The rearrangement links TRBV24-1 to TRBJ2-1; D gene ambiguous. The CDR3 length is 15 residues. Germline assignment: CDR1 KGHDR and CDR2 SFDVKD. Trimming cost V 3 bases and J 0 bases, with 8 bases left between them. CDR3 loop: CATSDHSSSYNEQFF. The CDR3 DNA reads TGTGCCACCAGTGATCACTCTAGCTCCTACAATGAGCAGTTCTTC.